The next 19 T cell receptor beta chains were all read from a single sample in a study of T-cell reconstitution after alpha-beta-depleted transplantation in children. A library of TCRbeta sequences, prepared with unique molecular identifiers, was generated. Each CDR3 protein gets one entry after TCRdb re-called the PCR reads with MiXCR. The table has almost 250,000 distinct CDR3 sequences, more than 20% seen once. This specimen consisted of PBMCs, obtained before TCRalphabeta/CD19-depleted stem cell transplant. The receptors were gathered from a girl aged 2 to 9 with Fanconi anemia, due to receive a stem cell transplant.

The chain recombines TRBV29-1 with TRBJ2-3, with TRBD1 identical over 12 bases. CDR3 length: 18 residues. In germline, CDR1 is SQVTM, CDR2 ANQGSEA. V lost 6 bases to trimming and J lost 0 bases; unmatched junction nucleotides: 13. The CDR3 DNA reads TGCAGCGTGTACCCGGGACAGGGGGCGATTACAAGCACAGATACGCAGTATTTT. The encoded protein is CSVYPGQGAITSTDTQYF.

The sample holds many counts of this clonotype. The chain carries TRBV5-1 and TRBJ2-3; 7 positions match TRBD2. The CDR3 has 16 residues. Trimming removed 0 bases from V and 5 bases from J; junction bases left unmatched: 9. Germline loops: CDR1 SGHRS, CDR2 YFSETQ. The CDR3 coding sequence is TGCGCCAGCAGCTTGGTCGGGAGGCCCTATGTAGATACGCAGTATTTT. This sequence encodes CASSLVGRPYVDTQYF. The full variable domain, in which reference TRBV5-1 and TRBJ2-3 provide the parts outside the CDR3, is KAGVTQTPRYLIKTRGQQVTLSCSPISGHRSVSWYQQTPGQGLQFLFEYFSETQRNKGNFPGRFSGRQFSNSRSEMNVSTLELGDSALYLCASSLVGRPYVDTQYFGPGTRLTVL.

The rearrangement uses TRBV4-1 and TRBJ2-3; TRBD1 is a possible D gene (5 bases). The V gene's germline CDR1 is MGHRA and CDR2 YSYEKL. The CDR3 has 14 amino acids. With 1 base removed from V and 5 bases from J, the gap between germline ends came to 10 bases. Here the CDR3 reads CASSQGWGLDTQYF. In nucleotides, the CDR3 is TGCGCCAGCAGCCAAGGATGGGGCTTAGATACGCAGTATTTT.

The chain recombines TRBV6-5 with TRBJ2-3, with D unclear. The V end was cut by 4 bases, the J end by 4 bases, with 9 bases between. Germline assignment: CDR1 MNHEY and CDR2 SVGAGI. The CDR3 runs to 13 residues. The CDR3, as DNA: TGTGCCAGCAGTTCTCGGTATTCAGATACGCAGTATTTT. It encodes CASSSRYSDTQYF.

The chain links TRBV13 to TRBJ2-1; D is unclear. The CDR3 runs 13 residues. Germline V CDR1 and CDR2: PRHDT, FYEKMQ (reference sequence). The germline V and J ends were trimmed by 2 bases and 8 bases, with 10 bases remaining between them. The CDR3 sequence is CASSLSRPHEQFF. CDR3 DNA sequence: TGTGCCAGCAGCTTATCCCGACCCCATGAGCAGTTCTTC.

This clonotype was found many times. The chain is built from TRBV6-5 and TRBJ1-5; TRBD1 agrees at 8 bases. V was pared by 0 bases and J by 4 bases, with 11 bases of the junction left unmatched. CDR3 length equals 18 residues. Germline-derived CDR1 and CDR2 are MNHEY and SVGAGI. The CDR3 DNA follows: TGTGCCAGCAGTTACTCGAAGTCATCGGACAGGGCAAATCAGCCCCAGCATTTT. This translates into CASSYSKSSDRANQPQHF.

This clonotype was counted between two and nine times. The chain uses TRBV5-1 and TRBJ2-7, with 7 positions matching TRBD1. The germline V gene has CDR1 SGHRS and CDR2 YFSETQ. Trimming at V came to 2 bases and at J to 5 bases, leaving 4 bases not matched to a gene. This CDR3 contains 13 residues. CDR3 nucleotides: TGCGCCAGCAGCTTTCAGGGGGTGGACGAGCAGTACTTC. It specifies CASSFQGVDEQYF.

The chain links TRBV20-1 to TRBJ2-1; D may be TRBD1 or TRBD2 (6 bases each). CDR1 DFQATT and CDR2 SNEGSKA come from the germline V gene (reference sequence). The CDR3 is made up of 16 amino acids. The ends were cut back, 3 bases at V and 4 bases at J, with 19 bases in the middle. The CDR3 nucleotides are TGCAGTGCTAGGGGGGCGGAGGGAACCTGGTACAATGAGCAGTTCTTC. Amino acid sequence: CSARGAEGTWYNEQFF.

V usage is TRBV20-1 and J usage is TRBJ2-1, with D possibly TRBD1 on 6 matching bases. V lost 6 bases, J lost 9 bases, and 12 bases lay in between. This CDR3 contains 11 residues. CDR1 is DFQATT, CDR2 SNEGSKA, per germline (reference sequence). The CDR3 here is CSATQQGEQFF. The DNA of the CDR3 is TGCAGTGCAACCCAACAGGGTGAGCAGTTCTTC.

The rearrangement joins TRBV6-1 to TRBJ2-7, with TRBD2 identical over 10 bases. The CDR3 is 14 amino acids. J gave up 3 bases and V 3 bases, and 2 bases lay outside the gene matches. Germline CDR1 and CDR2: MNHNS and SASEGT. The CDR3 sequence: CASSDLAGDYEQYF. The DNA of the CDR3 is TGTGCCAGCAGTGACCTAGCGGGAGACTACGAGCAGTACTTC.

This clonotype was counted ten times or more. This rearrangement joins TRBV25-1 to TRBJ1-1; a weak D match, TRBD1 (5 bases). Per the germline V gene, CDR1 is MGHDK and CDR2 is SYGVNS. V dropped 1 base and J dropped 4 bases, with 7 bases sitting between them. The length of the CDR3 is 13 residues. CDR3 sequence reads: CASSELGPTEAFF. In DNA, the CDR3 is TGTGCCAGCAGTGAATTGGGGCCCACTGAAGCTTTCTTT.

The gene calls are TRBV28 and TRBJ2-7, with 7 bases lining up with TRBD2. CDR1 is MDHEN and CDR2 is SYDVKM in the germline V gene. The CDR3 is 15 amino acids. Trimming took 7 bases from V and 0 from J; bases not matched to a gene: 9. The CDR3 protein is CASKVGGRASYEQYF. CDR3 nucleotide sequence: TGTGCCAGCAAGGTGGGAGGGAGGGCCTCCTACGAGCAGTACTTC.

This sequence joins TRBV28 and TRBJ2-5, with 8 bases lining up with TRBD2. Per germline, CDR1 MDHEN and CDR2 SYDVKM. The CDR3 is 16 amino acids. Germline trimming cut 5 bases from V and 2 bases from J; bases unmatched to any gene: 10. CDR3 loop: CASSPWGSGEQETQYF. The DNA for the CDR3 is TGTGCCAGCAGTCCCTGGGGTAGCGGGGAGCAAGAGACCCAGTACTTC.

This clonotype was observed a handful of times. The chain couples TRBV9 to TRBJ1-4, with D possibly TRBD1 on 5 matching bases. The germline V and J ends were trimmed by 5 bases and 4 bases, with 12 bases remaining between them. From germline, CDR1 is SGDLS and CDR2 YYNGEE. The CDR3 length is 14 residues. CDR3 sequence (DNA): TGTGCCAGCAGGAGGGGTACCGGTAATGAAAAACTGTTTTTT. Translation: CASRRGTGNEKLFF.

The V call is TRBV28, the J call TRBJ2-5; D is uncertain. Trimming stripped 4 bases from V and 5 bases from J, with 11 bases between. The CDR3 length is 13 residues. Per the germline V gene, CDR1 is MDHEN and CDR2 is SYDVKM. This chain's CDR3 is CASSWVRRETQYF. The CDR3 DNA follows: TGTGCCAGCAGTTGGGTCCGCCGGGAGACCCAGTACTTC.

CDR3 in DNA: TGTGCCAGCAGTTCGGGACTAGGGTACGAGCAGTACTTC. It yields the protein CASSSGLGYEQYF. V is TRBV28 and J is TRBJ2-7, with 8 bases that match TRBD2. The germline CDR1 and CDR2 sequences are MDHEN and SYDVKM. Germline trimming cut 4 bases from V and 4 bases from J; bases unmatched to any gene: 3. The CDR3 is 13 amino acids.

The rearrangement joins TRBV30 to TRBJ2-7, with TRBD2 matching 10 bases. This CDR3 is built from 17 residues. After removal of 2 bases from V and 0 bases from J, the junction contained 10 bases not matched to a gene. Germline CDR1 and CDR2: GTSNPN and SVGIG (reference sequence). The CDR3 is CAWSFGSGGPTSYEQYF. The CDR3 coding sequence is TGTGCCTGGAGTTTTGGTAGCGGGGGGCCTACCTCCTACGAGCAGTACTTC.

J is TRBJ2-1 and V is TRBV19; 10 nucleotides align to TRBD1. V gave up 6 bases and J gave up 6 bases; unmatched junction bases: 8. The CDR3 consists of 15 residues. The germline V gene encodes CDR1 LNHDA and CDR2 SQIVND (reference sequence). For the CDR3, the DNA is TGTGCCAGTAGCCCGACAGGGGGCGTTGTCAATGAGCAGTTCTTC. It specifies CASSPTGGVVNEQFF.

The table lists this clonotype with a few counts. The chain couples TRBV20-1 to TRBJ2-3; 8 nucleotides match TRBD2. The germline CDR1 and CDR2 sequences are DFQATT and SNEGSKA (reference sequence). The CDR3 runs 13 residues. Trimming cost V 6 bases and J 1 base; bases outside gene matches: 3. CDR3 bases: TGCAGTGCGGAGACTAGCGGCACAGATACGCAGTATTTT. This sequence encodes CSAETSGTDTQYF.